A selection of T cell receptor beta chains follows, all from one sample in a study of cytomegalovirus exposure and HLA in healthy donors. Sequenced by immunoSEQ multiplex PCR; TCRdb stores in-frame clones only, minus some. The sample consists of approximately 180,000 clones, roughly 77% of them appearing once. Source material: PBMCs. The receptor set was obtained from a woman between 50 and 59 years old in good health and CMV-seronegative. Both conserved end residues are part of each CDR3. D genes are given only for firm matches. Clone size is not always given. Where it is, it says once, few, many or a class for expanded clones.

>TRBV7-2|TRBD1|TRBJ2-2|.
TGTGCCAGCAGGACCGGGACAGGGTTCGCCGGGGAGCTGTTTTTT
CASRTGTGFAGELFF
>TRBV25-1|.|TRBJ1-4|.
TGTGCCAGCAGTGGGTGGACAGCGGGGGCAGAAAAACTGTTTTTT
CASSGWTAGAEKLFF
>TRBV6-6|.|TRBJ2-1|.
TGTGCCAGCAGTTCAGGAGGGGGGGCAAAGTTCTTC
CASSSGGGAKFF
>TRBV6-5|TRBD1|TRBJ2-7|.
TGTGCCAGCAGTTACGACAGGGTTGGCGAGCAGTACTTC
CASSYDRVGEQYF
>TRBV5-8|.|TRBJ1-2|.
TGTGCCAGCAGCCCTACAGGGCCGCGTTTCTATGGCTACACCTTC
CASSPTGPRFYGYTF
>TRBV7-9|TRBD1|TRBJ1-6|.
TGTGCCAGCAGCTGGGACAGGCTCAATTCACCCCTCCACTTT
CASSWDRLNSPLHF
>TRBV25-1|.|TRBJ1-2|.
TGTGCCAGCAGTGAATTTGGGGGGGCGAAAGGCTACACCTTC
CASSEFGGAKGYTF
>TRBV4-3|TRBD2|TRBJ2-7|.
TGCGCCAGCAGCCAAGGGGGGGGAGGACTTTACTTC
CASSQGGGGLYF
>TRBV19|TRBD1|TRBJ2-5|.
TGTGCCAGCGGTGGAACAGGGGGCTCAGAGACCCAGTACTTC
CASGGTGGSETQYF
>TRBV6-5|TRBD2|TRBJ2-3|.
TGTGCCAGCACCTCTAGCGGGGTCACAGATACGCAGTATTTT
CASTSSGVTDTQYF
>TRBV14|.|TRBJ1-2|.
TGTGCCAGCAGCTACAGTGCTAACTATGGCTACACCTTC
CASSYSANYGYTF
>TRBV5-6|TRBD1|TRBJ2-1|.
TGTGCCAGCAGCTTCCAGGGGGTCTGGAATGAGCAGTTCTTC
CASSFQGVWNEQFF
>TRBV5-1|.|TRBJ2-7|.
TGCGCCAGCAGCTTGGTGGTCGGTGCGGAAGGCTACGAGCAGTACTTC
CASSLVVGAEGYEQYF
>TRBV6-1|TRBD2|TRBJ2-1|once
TGTGCCAGCAGTGCGACTAGCGGGGGGAAGGTGTGGGAGCAGTTCTTC
CASSATSGGKVWEQFF
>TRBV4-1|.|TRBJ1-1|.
TGCGCCAGCAGCGAAGGGACAATGAACACTGAAGCTTTCTTT
CASSEGTMNTEAFF
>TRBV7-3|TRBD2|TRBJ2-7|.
TGTGCCAGCAGCTTAACCCCGGGGGGTGGCGAGCAGTACTTC
CASSLTPGGGEQYF
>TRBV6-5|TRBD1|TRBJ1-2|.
TGTGCCAGCAGGGCTGTCGACAGGGATGGCTACACCTTC
CASRAVDRDGYTF
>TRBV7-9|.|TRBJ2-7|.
TGTGCCAGCAGCTTCGGGGAAATGACCTACGAGCAGTACTTC
CASSFGEMTYEQYF
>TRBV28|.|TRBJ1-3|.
TGTGCCAGCAGATACCTCCAGGGCTCTGGAAACACCATATATTTT
CASRYLQGSGNTIYF
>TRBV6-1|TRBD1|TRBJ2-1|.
TGTGCCAGCAGTGGAACAGGGGAAAGGCAGTTCTTC
CASSGTGERQFF
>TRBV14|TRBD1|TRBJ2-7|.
TGTGCCAGCAGCCAAGTTTCACAGGGGACGCCCGAGCAGTACTTC
CASSQVSQGTPEQYF
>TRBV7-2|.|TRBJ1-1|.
TGTGCCAGCAGCTTAGACTATAGGAACACTGAAGCTTTCTTT
CASSLDYRNTEAFF
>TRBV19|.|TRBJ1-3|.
TGTGCCAGTAGGACTCTCGGCTCTGGAAACACCATATATTTT
CASRTLGSGNTIYF
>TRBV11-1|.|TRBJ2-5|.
TGTGCCAGCAGCTCCAGGGCTGAGACCCAGTACTTC
CASSSRAETQYF
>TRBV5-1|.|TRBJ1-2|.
TGCGCCAGCAGCTTGGCTGGGGGAGGAACCTATGGCTACACCTTC
CASSLAGGGTYGYTF
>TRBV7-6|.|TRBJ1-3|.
TGTGCCAGCAGCCCTATCCCCAGGCGCTTCTCTGGAAACACCATATATTTT
CASSPIPRRFSGNTIYF
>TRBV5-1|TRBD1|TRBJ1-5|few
TGCGCCAGCAGCTTGGGACAGGGAGAGAATCAGCCCCAGCATTTT
CASSLGQGENQPQHF
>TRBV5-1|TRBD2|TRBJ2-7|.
TGCGCCAGCAGCCCGGGGACTAGCGGAAGGGAGCAGTACTTC
CASSPGTSGREQYF
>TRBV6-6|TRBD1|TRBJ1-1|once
TGTGCCAGCAGACCGGGACAGGGAAGTGGAAGCACTGAAGCTTTCTTT
CASRPGQGSGSTEAFF
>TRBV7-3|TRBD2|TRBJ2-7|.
TGTGCCAGCAGCCTGGGAGGGGCGGGCTACGAGCAGTACTTC
CASSLGGAGYEQYF
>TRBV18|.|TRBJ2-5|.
TGTGCCAGCTCACCGCTGGACTCGGGTACCCAGTACTTC
CASSPLDSGTQYF
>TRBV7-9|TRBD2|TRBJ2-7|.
TGTTCCAGCAGCTTACTAGCGGGCCCAGTCGAGCAGTACTTC
CSSSLLAGPVEQYF